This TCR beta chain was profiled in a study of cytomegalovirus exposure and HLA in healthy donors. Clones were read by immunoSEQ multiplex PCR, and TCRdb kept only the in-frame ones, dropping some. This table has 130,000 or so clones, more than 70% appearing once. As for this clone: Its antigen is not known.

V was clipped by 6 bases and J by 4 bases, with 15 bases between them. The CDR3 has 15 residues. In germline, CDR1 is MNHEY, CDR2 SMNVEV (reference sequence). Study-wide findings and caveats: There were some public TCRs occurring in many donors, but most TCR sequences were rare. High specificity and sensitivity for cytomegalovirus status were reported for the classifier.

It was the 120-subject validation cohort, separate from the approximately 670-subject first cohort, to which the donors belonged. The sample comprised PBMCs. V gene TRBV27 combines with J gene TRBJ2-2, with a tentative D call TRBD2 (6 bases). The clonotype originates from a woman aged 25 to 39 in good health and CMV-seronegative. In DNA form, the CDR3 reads TGTGCCAGCAGCCGGGGACTGACTACCACCGGGGAGCTGTTTTTT. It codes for CASSRGLTTTGELFF.